The next 25 T cell receptor beta chains were all read from a single sample in a study of beta chain features in type 1 diabetes. What was sequenced were expressed TCRB transcripts, since all of the isolated RNA had been reverse transcribed. Here immunoSEQ multiplex PCR was the method, and the copy in TCRdb shows in-frame clones only, minus some. The data show 120,000 to 150,000 clones, about 10% seen once. The sequenced sample was naive CD4+ T cells from blood. The receptors here all came from a man between 18 and 29 years old in good health.

This clone was observed a handful of times. The chain carries TRBV7-2 and TRBJ1-5; D may be TRBD1 (6 bases). The V gene's germline CDR1 is SGHTA and CDR2 FQGNSA. V lost 2 bases, J lost 0 bases, and 8 bases lay in between. The length of the CDR3 is 15 residues. The DNA of the CDR3 is TGTGCCAGCAGCTTAAGGACAGTTAGCAATCAGCCCCAGCATTTT. This encodes CASSLRTVSNQPQHF.

Concerning this clone itself: The same CDR3 arises from other DNA sequences in this sample as well. The rearrangement links TRBV7-3 to TRBJ2-3; 7 bases match TRBD2. CDR1 and CDR2 (germline): SGHTA, FQGTGA. The CDR3 is made up of 13 amino acids. The trim removed 4 bases at V and 3 bases at J, leaving 1 base unmatched. CDR3 amino acids: CASSSGGTDTQYF. DNA for the CDR3: TGTGCCAGCAGCTCGGGGGGTACAGATACGCAGTATTTT.

The chain carries TRBV5-1 and TRBJ1-2; TRBD1 might be the D (6 bases). Germline values: CDR1 SGHRS, CDR2 YFSETQ. V was cut by 3 bases and J by 0 bases, with 15 bases left in between. This CDR3 spans 16 amino acids. Written as DNA, the CDR3 is TGCGCCAGCAGCTCCTCACAGGGAAAAGCTAACTATGGCTACACCTTC. Encoded protein: CASSSSQGKANYGYTF.

This clone came up a few times. The CDR3 DNA reads as TGCGCCAGCAGCCCGGGACTACTAGCCTACGAGCAGTACTTC. Amino acids: CASSPGLLAYEQYF. The chain combines TRBV5-1 with TRBJ2-7; 7 nucleotides agree with TRBD2. CDR1 and CDR2 from the germline V gene are SGHRS and YFSETQ. Losses at the gene ends were 4 bases for V and 2 bases for J; bases not matched to a gene: 6. This CDR3 spans 14 amino acids.

This clone was seen a single time. The genes are TRBV4-2 and TRBJ2-1, with 8 bases matching TRBD2. Germline lookup yields CDR1 LGHNA and CDR2 YNFKEQ. The CDR3 has 16 residues. V was clipped by 0 bases and J by 8 bases; unmatched bases: 9. This CDR3 is CASSQDLRGGRDEQFF. DNA for the CDR3: TGTGCCAGCAGCCAAGATCTTCGGGGGGGCCGGGATGAGCAGTTCTTC.

This clone was recorded a few times. V gene TRBV5-6 combines with J gene TRBJ1-6; D remains unclear. This CDR3 comprises 15 residues. Germline V CDR1 and CDR2: SGHDT, YYEEEE. V was cut by 4 bases and J by 4 bases, with 12 bases left in between. This CDR3 reads CASSGRQAYNSPLHF. The CDR3, as DNA: TGTGCCAGCAGCGGCAGACAAGCTTATAATTCACCCCTCCACTTT.

This clone was detected many times. The gene calls are TRBV29-1 and TRBJ2-4; 7 positions agree with TRBD2. Unmatched junction bases numbered 2, after V lost 0 bases and J lost 3 bases. This CDR3 is built from 14 residues. CDR1 and CDR2 (germline): SQVTM, ANQGSEA. DNA of the CDR3: TGCAGCGTTGAAGATGCGGGGGTCAAAAACATTCAGTACTTC. Protein sequence: CSVEDAGVKNIQYF.

This clone showed up just a few times. The V and J genes are TRBV28 and TRBJ1-6; D is possibly TRBD1 (5 bases). The CDR3 is 13 amino acids. Germline CDR1 MDHEN, CDR2 SYDVKM. The germline V and J ends were trimmed by 8 bases and 9 bases, with 14 bases remaining between them. This CDR3 reads CASLPREGSPLHF. In DNA, the CDR3 is TGTGCCAGCCTTCCCAGGGAAGGTTCACCCCTCCACTTT. Filled out from reference TRBV28 and TRBJ1-6, the complete variable domain reads DVKVTQSSRYLVKRTGEKVFLECVQDMDHENMFWYRQDPGLGLRLIYFSYDVKMKEKGDIPEGYSVSREKKERFSLILESASTNQTSMYLCASLPREGSPLHFGNGTRLTVT.

The chain combines TRBV7-2 with TRBJ2-3; D is ambiguous. CDR3 size: 12 residues. The V end lost 4 bases, the J end lost 4 bases, and 6 bases lay between the germline ends. From germline, CDR1 is SGHTA and CDR2 FQGNSA. CDR3 residues: CASSSPADTQYF. CDR3 DNA sequence: TGTGCCAGCAGCTCCCCGGCAGATACGCAGTATTTT.

This clone was seen ten or more times. The rearrangement uses TRBV18 and TRBJ2-1; TRBD1 aligns across 7 bases. The CDR3 contains 15 residues. The junction had 8 bases not matched to a gene; V was cut back by 5 bases and J by 4 bases. Germline CDR1 and CDR2: KGHSH and LQKENI. CDR3 amino acids: CASSTDRSKYNEQFF. The CDR3 coding sequence is TGTGCCAGCTCAACGGACAGGAGCAAATACAATGAGCAGTTCTTC.

This clone was seen a few times. This chain links TRBV6-5 with TRBJ2-1; 7 nucleotides align to TRBD1. Germline CDR1 and CDR2: MNHEY and SVGAGI. V shed 10 bases, J shed 2 bases, and the junction held 8 bases outside the gene matches. The CDR3 has 14 residues. The CDR3 DNA is TGTGCCACAAGGACAGGTCCAACCTACAATGAGCAGTTCTTC. Translated: CATRTGPTYNEQFF.

The chain carries TRBV7-2 and TRBJ2-1, with TRBD2 matching 7 bases. CDR3 size: 13 residues. Looked up from germline, CDR1 is SGHTA and CDR2 is FQGNSA. V gave up 8 bases and J gave up 6 bases; unmatched junction bases: 7. The CDR3 protein is CASGWGLPNEQFF. In nucleotides, the CDR3 is TGTGCCAGCGGTTGGGGACTACCCAATGAGCAGTTCTTC.

This chain links TRBV30 with TRBJ1-1, with 7 bases aligning to TRBD1. CDR1 and CDR2 (germline): GTSNPN, SVGIG (reference sequence). The CDR3 extends over 13 amino acids. The ends lost 4 bases at V and 1 base at J; junction bases unmatched: 3. In DNA form, the CDR3 reads TGTGCCTGGATGAGGACAGGGAACACTGAAGCTTTCTTT. Translated: CAWMRTGNTEAFF.

This clone showed up just a few times. The rearrangement uses TRBV5-8 and TRBJ1-1; TRBD1 aligns across 10 bases. Looked up from germline, CDR1 is SGHTS and CDR2 is YDEGEE. V dropped 0 bases and J dropped 4; count of bases not matched to a gene: 9. This CDR3 is built from 17 residues. CDR3 sequence: CASSLEAGTGVGTEAFF. CDR3 sequence (DNA): TGTGCCAGCAGCTTGGAGGCCGGGACAGGGGTAGGCACTGAAGCTTTCTTT.

This chain connects TRBV23-1 to TRBJ2-2, with 8 bases aligning to TRBD1. TRBV23-1 is filed as an ORF, its function uncertain. This CDR3 spans 17 amino acids. The V and J ends lost 6 bases and 4 bases, in that order; junction bases with no gene match: 13. CDR3 loop: CASSRTGRWDCTGELFF. The CDR3, as DNA: TGCGCCAGCAGCCGGACAGGGCGATGGGATTGCACCGGGGAGCTGTTTTTT.

Details on this clone: Other nucleotide sequences in the sample specify the same CDR3. V usage is TRBV9 and J usage is TRBJ2-7; 7 bases map to TRBD1. The germline gives CDR1 SGDLS, CDR2 YYNGEE. Unmatched junction bases numbered 7, after V lost 0 bases and J lost 4 bases. The CDR3 contains 15 residues. The CDR3 DNA reads TGTGCCAGCAGCGTAGGTAGAGGGGGCGCATACGAGCAGTACTTC. This gives the protein CASSVGRGGAYEQYF.

This clone was recorded a few times. The rearrangement links TRBV6-5 to TRBJ2-5; D gene ambiguous. Trimming removed 7 bases at V and 4 bases at J, with 13 bases between. Germline assignment: CDR1 MNHEY and CDR2 SVGAGI. The CDR3 loop spans 13 amino acids. In DNA, the CDR3 is TGTGCCAGCAAACGAGGCCCGGGAGAGACCCAGTACTTC. Protein product: CASKRGPGETQYF.

The chain carries TRBV10-3 and TRBJ1-1; D is unclear. Germline CDR1 reads ENHRY; CDR2 reads SYGVKD. The CDR3 is made up of 13 amino acids. V was shortened by 7 bases and J by 2 bases, with 11 bases between the two germline ends. CDR3 DNA sequence: TGTGCCATCACCCCAACATCTAACACTGAAGCTTTCTTT. Protein sequence: CAITPTSNTEAFF.

A few counts support this clone. This sequence joins TRBV6-4 and TRBJ2-3, with 11 positions matching TRBD2. Germline trimming cut 8 bases from V and 2 bases from J; bases unmatched to any gene: 6. Germline assignment: CDR1 MRHNA and CDR2 SNTAGT. The CDR3 is 15 residues long. CDR3 sequence (DNA): TGTGCCAGCGGCCTACTAGCGGGGGACACAGATACGCAGTATTTT. It translates to CASGLLAGDTDTQYF.

The V gene is TRBV7-2, the J gene TRBJ2-5; D possibly corresponds to TRBD2 (6 bases). The CDR3 is 15 amino acids. Germline CDR1 is SGHTA and CDR2 is FQGNSA. V was pared by 1 base and J by 2 bases, with 11 bases between. CDR3 coding DNA: TGTGCCAGCAGCTTAGGCGGGGCAATTCAAGAGACCCAGTACTTC. Translation: CASSLGGAIQETQYF.

This clone turned up a few times. This CDR3 reads CASSPEGYEQYF. DNA of the CDR3: TGTGCCAGCTCACCTGAGGGATACGAGCAGTACTTC. The chain recombines TRBV18 with TRBJ2-7, with D possibly matching TRBD2 (5 bases). From germline, CDR1 is KGHSH and CDR2 LQKENI. This CDR3 contains 12 residues. Trimming cost V 3 bases and J 4 bases, with 7 bases left between them.

This clone was detected a few times. This chain uses TRBV29-1 with TRBJ2-3; 8 positions match TRBD2. The CDR3 has 14 residues. J gave up 0 bases and V 5 bases, and 4 bases lay outside the gene matches. Germline V gene data show CDR1 as SQVTM and CDR2 as ANQGSEA. As DNA, the CDR3 is TGCAGCGTTTTAGCGGGGTCTAGCACAGATACGCAGTATTTT. Translation: CSVLAGSSTDTQYF.

This clone was observed many times. V and J are TRBV29-1 and TRBJ2-5; 10 nucleotides match TRBD1. CDR3 size: 12 residues. Germline V CDR1 and CDR2: SQVTM, ANQGSEA. J was trimmed by 2 bases and V by 6 bases; bases with no gene match: 0. CDR3 sequence reads: CSVGQGQETQYF. CDR3 DNA: TGCAGCGTGGGACAGGGGCAAGAGACCCAGTACTTC.

This clone occurred a few times. This rearrangement joins TRBV10-3 to TRBJ2-7, with 10 positions matching TRBD1. After removal of 3 bases from V and 5 bases from J, the junction contained 10 bases not matched to a gene. Germline V lookup: CDR1 ENHRY, CDR2 SYGVKD. The CDR3 consists of 16 residues. CDR3 DNA sequence: TGTGCCATCAGTGAAACGAGGACAGGGGGTTTCGACGAGCAGTACTTC. Amino acids: CAISETRTGGFDEQYF.

This clone has more than one count but fewer than ten. V gene TRBV9 combines with J gene TRBJ2-1, with TRBD1 matching over 9 bases. The CDR3 length is 15 residues. After removal of 4 bases from V and 5 bases from J, the junction contained 7 bases not matched to a gene. The germline V gene encodes CDR1 SGDLS and CDR2 YYNGEE. CDR3 amino acids: CASSTGTGINNEQFF. DNA for the CDR3: TGTGCCAGCAGCACCGGGACAGGGATTAACAATGAGCAGTTCTTC.